The clone carrying this TCR beta chain was seen a few times. As yet, its antigen is unknown. Together with a sample-barcoded 5' primer, a J-beta primer mix was included in a second PCR lasting roughly 6 to 12 cycles. MiXCR was run by TCRdb on the 5' RACE reads, yielding one entry per CDR3 protein. The sample holds about 760,000 distinct CDR3 sequences; 20% to 25% are singletons and the top ten take 9.4%. Germline CDR1 KGHSH, CDR2 LQKENI. V lost 3 bases, J lost 5 bases, and 11 bases stayed unmatched. The CDR3 covers 16 residues. These data originate in a study of blood T cells in healthy people across ages. Findings and limits, study-wide: There were more naive CD4+ cells and higher diversity in long-lived donors than in aged donors.

The sample was also linked to a second study, of T cells of mothers and their children. Turning to that study: The whole RNA yield was converted to cDNA, around 1.5 ug per 15 ul. It was through the M1S primer of the second PCR that sample barcodes and 2-4 random nucleotides were added. Maternal samples each gave over 9.5 million TCR beta CDR3 reads, and child samples roughly 3 million each.

This chain joins TRBV18 and TRBJ2-7; 9 positions match TRBD2. This clonotype was obtained from a boy younger than 18 in good health. The sample consisted of blood. CDR3: CASSPKKAGGPHEQYF. The CDR3 DNA is TGTGCCAGCTCACCCAAGAAGGCGGGGGGGCCCCACGAGCAGTACTTC. Combining the CDR3 with reference TRBV18 and TRBJ2-7 gives the whole variable domain NAGVMQNPRHLVRRRGQEARLRCSPMKGHSHVYWYRQLPEEGLKFMVYLQKENIIDESGMPKERFSAEFPKEGPSILRIQQVVRGDSAAYFCASSPKKAGGPHEQYFGPGTRLTVT.